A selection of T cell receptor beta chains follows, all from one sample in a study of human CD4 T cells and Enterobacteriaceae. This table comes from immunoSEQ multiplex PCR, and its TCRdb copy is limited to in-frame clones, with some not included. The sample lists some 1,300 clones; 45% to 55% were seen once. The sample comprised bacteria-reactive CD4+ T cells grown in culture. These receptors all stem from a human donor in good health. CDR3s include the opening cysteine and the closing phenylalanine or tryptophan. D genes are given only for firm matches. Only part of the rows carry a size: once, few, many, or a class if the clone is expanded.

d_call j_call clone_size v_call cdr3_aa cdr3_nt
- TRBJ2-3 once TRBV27 CASINRAGFSTDTQYF TGTGCCAGCATTAACCGAGCGGGTTTCAGCACAGATACGCAGTATTTT
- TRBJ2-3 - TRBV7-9 CASSLRRASNTDTQYF TGTGCCAGCAGCTTAAGGCGGGCCAGCAACACAGATACGCAGTATTTT
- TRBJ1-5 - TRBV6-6 CASSYPGGDQPQHF TGTGCCAGCAGTTATCCGGGAGGAGATCAGCCCCAGCATTTT
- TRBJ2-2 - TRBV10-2 CASSDGNTGELFF TGCGCCAGCAGTGACGGGAACACCGGGGAGCTGTTTTTT
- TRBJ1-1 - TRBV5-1 CASSLDSRRAFF TGCGCCAGCAGCTTGGACAGCAGGCGAGCTTTCTTT
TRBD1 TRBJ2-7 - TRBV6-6 CASSPGDRDSEQYF TGTGCCAGCAGCCCAGGGGACAGGGATAGCGAGCAGTACTTC
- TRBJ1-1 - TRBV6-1 CASSESGAVEAFF TGTGCCAGCAGTGAATCGGGGGCGGTTGAAGCTTTCTTT
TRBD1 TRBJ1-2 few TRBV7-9 CASSGGTGNYGYTF TGTGCCAGCAGCGGCGGGACAGGAAACTATGGCTACACCTTC
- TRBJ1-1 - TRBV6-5 CASSYSRDQMNTEAFF TGTGCCAGCAGTTACTCCCGGGACCAAATGAACACTGAAGCTTTCTTT
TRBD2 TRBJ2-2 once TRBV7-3 CASSRQSGRAAGELFF TGTGCCAGCAGCCGCCAGAGCGGGAGGGCCGCCGGGGAGCTGTTTTTT
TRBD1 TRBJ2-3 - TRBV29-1 CSVGTGGTDTQYF TGCAGCGTTGGGACAGGGGGCACAGATACGCAGTATTTT
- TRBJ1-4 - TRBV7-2 CAISLPGDPTNEKLFF TGTGCCATCAGCCTCCCAGGGGACCCAACTAATGAAAAACTGTTTTTT
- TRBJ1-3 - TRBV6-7 CASSKLSGTGNTIYF TGTGCCAGCAGTAAACTCTCAGGGACTGGAAACACCATATATTTT
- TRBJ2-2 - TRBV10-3 CASSPILGTPNTGELFF TGTGCCAGCAGTCCTATCCTCGGGACACCGAACACCGGGGAGCTGTTTTTT
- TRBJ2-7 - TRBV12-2 CASRLGPPKREEGSYEQYF TGTGCAAGTCGCCTAGGACCTCCTAAGCGGGAGGAAGGCTCCTACGAGCAGTACTTC
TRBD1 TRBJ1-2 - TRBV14 CASSRQGDYGYTF TGTGCCAGCAGCCGCCAGGGGGACTATGGCTACACCTTC
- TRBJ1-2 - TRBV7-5 CASSSGSSNYGYTF TGTGCCAGCAGCTCGGGGAGTTCTAACTATGGCTACACCTTC
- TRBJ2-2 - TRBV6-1 CAITPGADTGELFF TGTGCCATCACCCCAGGCGCAGACACCGGGGAGCTGTTTTTT
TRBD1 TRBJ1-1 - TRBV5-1 CASSDPRQGNMNTEAFF TGCGCCAGCAGCGACCCCAGACAGGGGAACATGAACACTGAAGCTTTCTTT
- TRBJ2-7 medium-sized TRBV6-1 CATDRAYEQYF TGTGCCACGGACAGAGCCTACGAGCAGTACTTC
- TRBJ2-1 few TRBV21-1 CASSNTPGSSYNEQFF TGTGCCAGCAGCAACACCCCAGGGAGCTCCTACAATGAGCAGTTCTTC